Presented here are 12 T cell receptor beta chains from one specimen sequenced in a study of blood T cell repertoires in COVID-19. The repertoire was sequenced with immunoSEQ multiplex PCR; TCRdb's copy has only in-frame clones and lacks some. The top ten clones hold roughly 5.6% of a sample with about 200,000 clones, about 85% of them seen once. Sequencing was carried out using peripheral blood. These receptors originate from a woman in her thirties or forties with COVID-19, enrolled during active disease.

The CDR3 region is CASSLDSGYMQPQHF. The CDR3, as DNA: TGCGCCAGCAGCTTAGATTCGGGGTATATGCAGCCCCAGCATTTT. This chain joins TRBV5-1 and TRBJ1-5; no clear D gene. Germline CDR1 is SGHRS and CDR2 is YFSETQ. V lost 2 bases and J lost 7, with 16 bases in between. The CDR3 has 15 amino acids.

Only one count was recorded for this clone. This sequence joins TRBV9 and TRBJ2-5, with a possible D match to TRBD2 (6 bases). The CDR3 has 15 residues. Looked up from germline, CDR1 is SGDLS and CDR2 is YYNGEE. V lost 4 bases and J lost 1, with 14 bases in between. Here the CDR3 reads CASSPVPGSQETQYF. The CDR3 coding sequence is TGTGCCAGCAGCCCCGTACCCGGGAGCCAAGAGACCCAGTACTTC.

The chain employs TRBV19 and TRBJ1-5, with a tentative D call TRBD1 (6 bases). Germline V gives CDR1 LNHDA, CDR2 SQIVND (reference sequence). Trimming removed 6 bases from V and 2 bases from J, with 14 bases in between. The CDR3 has 15 amino acids. The CDR3 region has the DNA TGTGCCAGTAGCCGATACAGGGATGGCAATCAGCCCCAGCATTTT. It codes for CASSRYRDGNQPQHF. The full variable domain, its missing parts supplied by reference TRBV19 and TRBJ1-5, is DGGITQSPKYLFRKEGQNVTLSCEQNLNHDAMYWYRQDPGQGLRLIYYSQIVNDFQKGDIAEGYSVSREKKESFPLTVTSAQKNPTAFYLCASSRYRDGNQPQHFGDGTRLSIL.

Remarks on this clone: Here the CDR3 omits its conserved ending phenylalanine or tryptophan, so a read error is the likely source. The DNA is left out, because the CDR3 cannot be placed on it with certainty; the CDR3 is given as TCRdb lists it. This chain uses TRBV5-8 with TRBJ2-7; no DNA check was done on the table's D call, TRBD1. The germline V gene has CDR1 SGHTS and CDR2 YDEGEE. The CDR3 spans 8 amino acids, including both terminal residues. CDR3 protein: CASSWTGL.

The sample holds a few counts of this clone. The chain couples TRBV6-1 to TRBJ1-1, with 10 bases matching TRBD1. The CDR3 length is 13 residues. The ends lost 0 bases at V and 10 bases at J; junction bases unmatched: 2. The germline gives CDR1 MNHNS, CDR2 SASEGT. In DNA form, the CDR3 reads TGTGCCAGCAGTGAAGCCCGACAGGGGGCAGCTTTCTTT. Residues: CASSEARQGAAFF.

CDR3 nucleotides: TGTGCCAGCAGCATAAGGGGGACTAGCCCCAATGAGCAGTTCTTC. This translates into CASSIRGTSPNEQFF. The genes are TRBV27 and TRBJ2-1; 9 positions agree with TRBD2. The CDR3 sequence is 15 residues long. Germline CDR1 and CDR2: MNHEY and SMNVEV (reference sequence). After removal of 6 bases from V and 6 bases from J, the junction contained 9 bases not matched to a gene.

The CDR3 region has the DNA TGTGCCAGTAGTAGCGTTTATGGCTACACCTTC. This encodes CASSSVYGYTF. V and J are TRBV19 and TRBJ1-2; D remains unclear. This CDR3 is built from 11 residues. Trimming took off 4 bases at V and 5 bases at J, with 5 bases between the two ends. CDR1 is LNHDA, CDR2 SQIVND, per germline (reference sequence).

The gene calls are TRBV19 and TRBJ2-7, with 9 bases identical to TRBD1. J was trimmed by 6 bases and V by 4 bases; bases with no gene match: 4. CDR1 and CDR2 from the germline V gene are LNHDA and SQIVND (reference sequence). The length of the CDR3 is 13 residues. The CDR3 loop reads CASSRDRASEQYF. As DNA, the CDR3 is TGTGCCAGTAGTAGGGACAGGGCAAGCGAGCAGTACTTC.

The chain combines TRBV5-1 with TRBJ2-5; TRBD1 is a possible D gene (6 bases). Germline V lookup: CDR1 SGHRS, CDR2 YFSETQ. This CDR3 is built from 14 residues. With 5 bases removed from V and 1 base from J, the gap between germline ends came to 12 bases. The CDR3 nucleotides read TGCGCCAGCAGGACCGCAGGGGCCCAAGAGACCCAGTACTTC. Amino acids: CASRTAGAQETQYF.

The chain is built from TRBV30 and TRBJ1-5; D remains ambiguous. The CDR3 has 13 amino acids. CDR1 and CDR2 from the germline V gene are GTSNPN and SVGIG (reference sequence). V lost 3 bases to trimming and J lost 6 bases, with 12 bases between them. The CDR3, as DNA: TGTGCCTGGAGCGCCGGGGTCACTCAGCCCCAGCATTTT. Translated: CAWSAGVTQPQHF.

The chain combines TRBV9 with TRBJ2-2; TRBD2 matches 9 bases. The CDR3 length is 17 residues. Per germline, CDR1 SGDLS and CDR2 YYNGEE. J lost 4 bases, V lost 1 base, and 8 bases had no gene match. CDR3 coding DNA: TGTGCCAGCAGCGTACTTGGGACTAGCCCAACCACCGGGGAGCTGTTTTTT. This translates into CASSVLGTSPTTGELFF.

The chain links TRBV5-4 to TRBJ2-1; the D gene is possibly TRBD1 (5 bases). CDR1 and CDR2 (germline): SGHNT, YYREEE (reference sequence). The CDR3 covers 12 residues. Trimming stripped 2 bases from V and 7 bases from J, with 7 bases between. This chain's CDR3 is CASSLGENEQFF. CDR3 coding DNA: TGTGCCAGCAGCTTAGGGGAAAATGAGCAGTTCTTC.